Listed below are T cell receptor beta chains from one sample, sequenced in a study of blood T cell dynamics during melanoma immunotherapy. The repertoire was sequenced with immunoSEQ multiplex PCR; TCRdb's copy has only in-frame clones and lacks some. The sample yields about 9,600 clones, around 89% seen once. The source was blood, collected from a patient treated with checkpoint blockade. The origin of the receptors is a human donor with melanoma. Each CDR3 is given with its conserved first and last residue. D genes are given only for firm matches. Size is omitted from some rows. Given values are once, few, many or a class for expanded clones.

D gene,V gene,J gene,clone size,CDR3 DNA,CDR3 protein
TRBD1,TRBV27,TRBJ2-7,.,TGTGCCAGCAGTCCACGACAGGGGGCGGGCTCCTACGAGCAGTACTTC,CASSPRQGAGSYEQYF
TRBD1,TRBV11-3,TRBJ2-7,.,TGTGCCAGCAGCCACAGGGGGCTGAGTAACGAGCAGTACTTC,CASSHRGLSNEQYF
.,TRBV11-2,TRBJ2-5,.,TGTGCCAGCAGCTTAGGACCGACAGGGCGGGGGGAGACCCAGTACTTC,CASSLGPTGRGETQYF
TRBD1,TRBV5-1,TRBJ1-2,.,TGCGCCAGTCGGACAGGGAACTATGGCTACACCTTC,CASRTGNYGYTF
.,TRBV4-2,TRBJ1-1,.,TGTGCCAGCAGCCAAGATCCCGGAGGGGGGAACACTGAAGCTTTCTTT,CASSQDPGGGNTEAFF
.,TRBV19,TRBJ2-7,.,TGTGCCAGTAGTATAGGAGCTTACGCCCTCTACGAGCAGTACTTC,CASSIGAYALYEQYF
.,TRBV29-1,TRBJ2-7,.,TGCAGCGTTGAGCGGCAGAGCGCCAACGAGCAGTACTTC,CSVERQSANEQYF
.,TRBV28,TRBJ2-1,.,TGTGCCAGCACTCAACCCCAGAGGCGGAATGAGCAGTTCTTC,CASTQPQRRNEQFF
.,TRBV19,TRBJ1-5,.,TGTGCCAGTAGACCCGGGACACAAGTAAATCAGCCCCAGCATTTT,CASRPGTQVNQPQHF
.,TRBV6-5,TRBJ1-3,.,TGTGCCAGCAGTTACTCTCGGGTAAACACCATATATTTT,CASSYSRVNTIYF
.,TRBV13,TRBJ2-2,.,TGTGCCAGCAGCTTCGGGAACACCGGGGAGCTGTTTTTT,CASSFGNTGELFF
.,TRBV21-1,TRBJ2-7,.,TGTGCCAGCAGCAAAGAGGAGGGGCAGGACTCCTACGAGCAGTACTTC,CASSKEEGQDSYEQYF
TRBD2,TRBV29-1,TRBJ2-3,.,TGCAGCGTCTCTAGCGGGAGGCCTGAAGATACGCAGTATTTT,CSVSSGRPEDTQYF
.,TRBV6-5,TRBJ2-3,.,TGTGCCAGCAGTTATGATGGGGACACGCAGTATTTT,CASSYDGDTQYF
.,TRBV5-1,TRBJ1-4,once,TGCGCCAGCAGCTTGGGATGGGTAACTGAAGCAACTAATGAAAAACTGTTTTTT,CASSLGWVTEATNEKLFF
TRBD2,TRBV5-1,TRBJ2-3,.,TGCGCCAGCAGCTTGGGAGGGACTAGCGGGACCCGCACAGATACGCAGTATTTT,CASSLGGTSGTRTDTQYF
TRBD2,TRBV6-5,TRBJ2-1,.,TGTGCCAGCAGCGACCGTAGCGGGAGTGGGAATGAGCAGTTCTTC,CASSDRSGSGNEQFF
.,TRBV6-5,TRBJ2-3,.,TGTGCCAGCAGTTACGAACTCATCAGCACAGATACGCAGTATTTT,CASSYELISTDTQYF
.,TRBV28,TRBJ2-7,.,TGTGCCAGCACCTCTCGGGGGCCACCCTACGAGCAGTACTTC,CASTSRGPPYEQYF
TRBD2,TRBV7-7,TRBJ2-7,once,TGTGCTAGCAGCCAACCGGGGGGGGATGAGCAGTACTTC,CASSQPGGDEQYF
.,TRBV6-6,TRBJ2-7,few,TGTGCCAGCAGCCCCGGGGGAGGCGGCTACGAGCAGTACTTC,CASSPGGGGYEQYF
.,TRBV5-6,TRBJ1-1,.,TGTGCCAGCAGCTTGGCCTTTGCGCGGACCGAAGCTTTCTTT,CASSLAFARTEAFF
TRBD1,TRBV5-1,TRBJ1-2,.,TGCGCCAGCAGCTTACAGGGGAACTATGGCTACACCTTC,CASSLQGNYGYTF
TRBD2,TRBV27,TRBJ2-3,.,TGTGCCAGCAGTTTATCGGGGGGGACTAGCGGGAGTGGAAGGACAGATACGCAGTATTTT,CASSLSGGTSGSGRTDTQYF
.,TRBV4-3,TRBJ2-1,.,TGCGCCAGCAGCCAAGATCGGGCAGCCAGCTCCTACAATGAGCAGTTCTTC,CASSQDRAASSYNEQFF
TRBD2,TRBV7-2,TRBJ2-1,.,TGTGCCAGCAGCTTTACTAGCGGGAGTACCTACAATGAGCAGTTCTTC,CASSFTSGSTYNEQFF
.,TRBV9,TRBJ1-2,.,TGTGCCAGCAGCGTAGAGGGGGGGCGCAGCTATGGCTACACCTTC,CASSVEGGRSYGYTF
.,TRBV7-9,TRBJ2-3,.,TGTGCCAGCAGCCCGGGCATCGGGTCAGATACGCAGTATTTT,CASSPGIGSDTQYF
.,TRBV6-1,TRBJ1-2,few,TGTGCCAGCAGTGAAGTCGCCGGGGGCTATGGCTACACCTTC,CASSEVAGGYGYTF
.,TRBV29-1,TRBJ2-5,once,TGCAGCGTTGGGAGAGACAGGACGGAGACCCAGTACTTC,CSVGRDRTETQYF
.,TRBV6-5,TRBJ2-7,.,TGTGCCAGCAGTTACCAGCACAATTCCTACGAGCAGTACTTC,CASSYQHNSYEQYF
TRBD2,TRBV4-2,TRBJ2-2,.,TGTGCCAGCAGCCCCCGGGACACTCTTTCCCCGGGACTAGCGGGAGGAGGGGAGCTGTTTTTT,CASSPRDTLSPGLAGGGELFF
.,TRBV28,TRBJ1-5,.,TGTGCCAGCAATAGTATACAGCCCCAGCATTTT,CASNSIQPQHF
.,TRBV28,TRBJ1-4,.,TGTGCCAGCAGTCCCGTTTCGGGTCGGAGGAATGAAAAACTGTTTTTT,CASSPVSGRRNEKLFF
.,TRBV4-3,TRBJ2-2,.,TGCGCCAGCAGCCAATCAGGCACGAACACCGGGGAGCTGTTTTTT,CASSQSGTNTGELFF
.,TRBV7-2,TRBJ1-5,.,TGTGCCAGCAGCTCGGCAGTGAGGGGCAATCAGCCCCAGCATTTT,CASSSAVRGNQPQHF
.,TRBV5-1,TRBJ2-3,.,TGCGCCAGCAGCTTTTATACAGATACGCAGTATTTT,CASSFYTDTQYF
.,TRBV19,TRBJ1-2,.,TGTGCAAGTAGGGCCACTAACTATGGCTACACCTTC,CASRATNYGYTF
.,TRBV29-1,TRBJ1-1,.,TGCAGGGGGGACGACGGGACTTTGAACACTGAAGCTTTCTTT,CRGDDGTLNTEAFF
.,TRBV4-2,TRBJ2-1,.,TGTGCCAGCAGCCAAGCCCGGGACTCCTCCTACAATGAGCAGTTCTTC,CASSQARDSSYNEQFF
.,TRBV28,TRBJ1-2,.,TGTGCCAGCAGTTCTTTCTCCTCGTGGGGCTACACCTTC,CASSSFSSWGYTF
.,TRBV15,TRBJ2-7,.,TGTGCCACCAGCAGAAAACAGCCAGGGAACTACGAGCAGTACTTC,CATSRKQPGNYEQYF
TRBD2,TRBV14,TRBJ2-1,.,TGTGCCAGCAGCCAAGGATACGGGGGGTTGGGTAATGAGCAGTTCTTC,CASSQGYGGLGNEQFF